This paragraph reports one TCR beta chain. The antigen is not known. The sample originates from a study of shared clonotypes between healthy human individuals. Study-wide context: The cohort had a couple of women and a few men, ages 18 to 49.

General observations from the study: With a handful of donors compared, roughly 5% of naive CD4 clonotypes were shared. Collection of samples was limited to blood; tissue repertoires likely differ.

Germline assignment: CDR1 SGHDN and CDR2 FVKESK. This CDR3 contains 14 residues. The V and J ends lost 6 bases and 1 base, in that order; junction bases with no gene match: 3. Method: immunoSEQ multiplex PCR; TCRdb's copy keeps in-frame clones and lacks some. The sample consists of around 2,000,000 clones, 95% of them appearing once. The material sequenced was naive CD4+ T cells sorted from blood. The subset was: CD45RA+ positively selected. The origin of this receptor is a man between 18 and 29 years old in good health. The chain employs TRBV14 and TRBJ2-1, with 7 bases matching TRBD2. CDR3 residues: CASRRTSSYNEQFF. The CDR3 bases are TGTGCCAGCAGACGGACTAGTTCCTACAATGAGCAGTTCTTC.